What follows are 29 T cell receptor beta chains derived from one specimen sequenced in a study of early T cells in non-severe SARS-CoV-2 infection. Via MiXCR, TCRdb re-called the 5' RACE reads, giving one row per CDR3 protein. The sample includes tens of thousands of distinct CDR3 sequences, 7.9% of them seen just once. The material sequenced was whole blood, taken at baseline. All receptors come from an adult who was a healthcare worker with PCR-confirmed SARS-CoV-2 infection or an uninfected control (not recorded which).

This clonotype was seen many times. The chain recombines TRBV29-1 with TRBJ1-3; D is unresolved. The germline gives CDR1 SQVTM, CDR2 ANQGSEA. Deletions cut 3 bases from V and 2 bases from J, with 2 bases between. This CDR3 is 11 amino acids long. Here the CDR3 DNA reads TGCAGCGTTGAGGCTGGAAACACCATATATTTT. It encodes CSVEAGNTIYF.

The table lists this clonotype with many counts. The chain has TRBV29-1 and TRBJ1-4; 7 bases map to TRBD1. The CDR3 is made up of 15 amino acids. Per the germline V gene, CDR1 is SQVTM and CDR2 is ANQGSEA. After removal of 4 bases from V and 7 bases from J, the junction contained 12 bases not matched to a gene. CDR3 bases: TGCAGCGTTGCCCGGGGGAGGGGGCCGACTGAAAAACTGTTTTTT. It is translated as CSVARGRGPTEKLFF.

In its sample, this clonotype was seen a few times. The chain uses TRBV12-3 or TRBV12-4 and TRBJ1-1; TRBD1 matches at 8 bases. The CDR3 has 16 residues. V lost 0 bases, J lost 2 bases, and 5 bases stayed unmatched. As DNA, the CDR3 is TGTGCCAGCAGTTTAGCAGTAGGACAGGGAAACACTGAAGCTTTCTTT. This sequence encodes CASSLAVGQGNTEAFF.

This clonotype has ten or more counts. V and J are TRBV7-3 and TRBJ1-1, with a weak D call TRBD1 (5 bases). Germline lookup yields CDR1 SGHTA and CDR2 FQGTGA. This CDR3 has 14 amino acids. The V end lost 3 bases, the J end lost 4 bases, and 12 bases lay between the germline ends. CDR3 DNA: TGTGCCAGCAGCTTTGGGGCGACGAGCACTGAAGCTTTCTTT. Translating gives CASSFGATSTEAFF. Full variable domain (rest looked up from reference TRBV7-3 and TRBJ1-1): GAGVSQTPSNKVTEKGKYVELRCDPISGHTALYWYRQSLGQGPEFLIYFQGTGAADDSGLPNDRFFAVRPEGSVSTLKIQRTERGDSAVYLCASSFGATSTEAFFGQGTRLTVV.

This clonotype was seen many times. The V call is TRBV11-2, the J call TRBJ2-7, with D perhaps matching TRBD1 (5 bases). This CDR3 spans 14 amino acids. V was shortened by 7 bases and J by 3 bases, with 16 bases between the two germline ends. CDR1 is SGHAT and CDR2 is FQNNGV in the germline V gene. CDR3 bases: TGTGCCAGCACCCACGTTGGGGCCGACTACGAGCAGTACTTC. The encoded protein is CASTHVGADYEQYF.

The CDR3 reads CASTPGKDNTGELFF. CDR3 in DNA: TGTGCCAGCACCCCTGGGAAAGACAACACCGGGGAGCTGTTTTTT. V gene TRBV3-1 combines with J gene TRBJ2-2; D unclear. Germline V gene sequence: CDR1 LGHDT, CDR2 YNNKEL (reference sequence). CDR3 size: 15 residues. V was pared by 7 bases and J by 2 bases, with 14 bases between.

This clonotype was counted at least ten times. The chain employs TRBV11-2 and TRBJ2-3; D is perhaps TRBD1 or TRBD2 (6 bases each). CDR1 and CDR2 from the germline V gene are SGHAT and FQNNGV. V gave up 1 base and J gave up 0 bases, with 8 bases separating them. The CDR3 runs 15 residues. The CDR3 nucleotides read TGTGCCAGCAGCTTAGTAGGGGGGAGCACAGATACGCAGTATTTT. As protein: CASSLVGGSTDTQYF.

This clonotype was detected only a few times. The chain recombines TRBV7-6 with TRBJ2-1; TRBD2 agrees at 7 bases. The V segment lost 1 base and the J segment 1 base; nucleotides outside the gene matches: 4. Per germline, CDR1 SGHVS and CDR2 FNYEAQ. The CDR3 length is 16 residues. The CDR3 reads CASSLVGEGSYNEQFF. The CDR3 DNA sequence: TGTGCCAGCAGCTTAGTTGGGGAGGGATCCTACAATGAGCAGTTCTTC.

There are many counts of this clonotype. This rearrangement joins TRBV28 to TRBJ2-1; tentatively, D is TRBD2 (5 bases). This CDR3 is built from 16 residues. V was cut by 6 bases and J by 0 bases, with 15 bases left in between. Per the germline V gene, CDR1 is MDHEN and CDR2 is SYDVKM. The CDR3 DNA reads TGTGCCAGCAGGAAGTTTGAGGGCAGCTCCTACAATGAGCAGTTCTTC. It yields the protein CASRKFEGSSYNEQFF.

This clonotype appeared a few times. The chain employs TRBV28 and TRBJ2-7, with D hard to call. This CDR3 contains 10 residues. V lost 6 bases and J 5 bases, leaving 5 bases between the germline ends. Germline CDR1 MDHEN, CDR2 SYDVKM. The CDR3 nucleotides read TGTGCCAGCAGGGCGGACGAGCAGTACTTC. Encoded protein: CASRADEQYF.

This clonotype was detected a few times. In DNA form, the CDR3 reads TGTGCCAGCAGTTACCACATAGGAGACCACTATGGCTACACCTTC. Its protein is CASSYHIGDHYGYTF. The rearrangement joins TRBV6-6 to TRBJ1-2; the D is unclear. Germline assignment: CDR1 MNHNY and CDR2 SVGAGI (reference sequence). V lost 2 bases to trimming and J lost 3 bases, with 13 bases between them. The CDR3 has 15 amino acids.

The rearrangement uses TRBV11-2 and TRBJ1-1; TRBD1 might be the D (6 bases). Per germline, CDR1 SGHAT and CDR2 FQNNGV. This CDR3 is built from 13 residues. V was trimmed by 5 bases and J by 5 bases, leaving 12 bases between them. The CDR3 region is CASSEGVGTEAFF. In DNA form, the CDR3 reads TGTGCCAGCAGCGAGGGGGTAGGAACTGAAGCTTTCTTT. Filled out from reference TRBV11-2 and TRBJ1-1, the complete variable domain reads EAGVAQSPRYKIIEKRQSVAFWCNPISGHATLYWYQQILGQGPKLLIQFQNNGVVDDSQLPKDRFSAERLKGVDSTLKIQPAKLEDSAVYLCASSEGVGTEAFFGQGTRLTVV.

In its sample, this clonotype was seen a few times. The chain is built from TRBV13 and TRBJ1-1; D is undetermined. Germline V gives CDR1 PRHDT, CDR2 FYEKMQ (reference sequence). V was pared by 1 base and J by 4 bases, with 13 bases between. The CDR3 has 15 residues. This CDR3 is CASSLDGRTATEAFF. CDR3 nucleotides: TGTGCCAGCAGCTTAGATGGTCGCACCGCCACTGAAGCTTTCTTT.

This clonotype was detected a few times. The V call is TRBV29-1, the J call TRBJ2-7, with no clear D. CDR1 and CDR2 (germline): SQVTM, ANQGSEA. V was trimmed by 4 bases and J by 6 bases, leaving 10 bases between them. The length of the CDR3 is 11 residues. The CDR3 DNA follows: TGCAGCGTTGTGGCCCCCGCCGAGCAGTACTTC. Translated, it gives CSVVAPAEQYF.

The V call is TRBV10-3, the J call TRBJ2-2, with TRBD2 matching over 8 bases. The CDR3 sequence is 12 residues long. Germline V gene lookup returns CDR1 ENHRY and CDR2 SYGVKD. With V trimmed by 10 bases and J by 7 bases, 5 bases remained unmatched. The chain's CDR3 is CATLTSDGELFF. The CDR3 DNA reads TGTGCCACCTTGACTAGCGACGGGGAGCTGTTTTTT.

This clonotype was counted many times. The V gene is TRBV9, the J gene TRBJ1-5, with D uncertain. This CDR3 comprises 14 residues. Germline V gene data show CDR1 as SGDLS and CDR2 as YYNGEE. V was shortened by 1 base and J by 5 bases, with 10 bases between the two germline ends. CDR3 sequence: CASSVKGTDQPQHF. The CDR3 DNA sequence: TGTGCCAGCAGCGTAAAAGGAACGGATCAGCCCCAGCATTTT.

This clonotype was seen more than once but under ten times. The V call is TRBV4-1, the J call TRBJ1-5; D unresolved. Germline CDR1 reads MGHRA; CDR2 reads YSYEKL. The CDR3 has 15 amino acids. The V gene lost 0 bases and the J gene lost 4 bases, with 10 bases spanning the gap. CDR3 sequence reads: CASSQDRTNNQPQHF. The CDR3 bases are TGCGCCAGCAGCCAAGATCGAACCAATAATCAGCCCCAGCATTTT.

The genes are TRBV6-6 and TRBJ2-3; the D gene is possibly TRBD2 (6 bases). CDR1 is MNHNY and CDR2 is SVGAGI in the germline V gene (reference sequence). Trimming removed 6 bases from V and 0 bases from J, with 13 bases in between. The CDR3 extends over 15 amino acids. The CDR3 nucleotides are TGTGCCAGCAGGGGACGGAGGGAGAGCACAGATACGCAGTATTTT. Protein: CASRGRRESTDTQYF.

Many counts were recorded for this clonotype. The V gene is TRBV6-2 or TRBV6-3, the J gene TRBJ2-7, with 11 bases identical to TRBD1. The CDR3 is made up of 14 amino acids. Germline V gene lookup returns CDR1 MNHEY and CDR2 SVGEGT. J gave up 3 bases and V 2 bases, and 0 bases lay outside the gene matches. This CDR3 reads CASSYGTGGYEQYF. The CDR3 nucleotides are TGTGCCAGCAGTTACGGGACAGGGGGCTACGAGCAGTACTTC.

This CDR3 reads CASRGTAVTNSPLHF. CDR3 bases: TGTGCCAGCAGGGGGACAGCGGTCACAAATTCACCCCTCCACTTT. V is TRBV2 and J is TRBJ1-6; 7 bases match TRBD1. The germline gives CDR1 SNHLY, CDR2 FYNNEI. V was clipped by 6 bases and J by 7 bases; unmatched bases: 9. The CDR3 has 15 amino acids. Together with reference TRBV2 and TRBJ1-6, the CDR3 gives the full variable domain: EPEVTQTPSHQVTQMGQEVILRCVPISNHLYFYWYRQILGQKVEFLVSFYNNEISEKSEIFDDQFSVERPDGSNFTLKIRSTKLEDSAMYFCASRGTAVTNSPLHFGNGTRLTVT.

At least ten counts were recorded for this clonotype. The rearrangement joins TRBV4-3 to TRBJ2-3; a weak D match, TRBD2 (6 bases). Germline CDR1 is LGHNA and CDR2 is YSLEER. This CDR3 has 16 residues. Trimming removed 3 bases at V and 1 base at J, with 14 bases between. CDR3 sequence: CASSHTGGAGTDTQYF. The CDR3 DNA reads as TGCGCCAGCAGCCACACTGGCGGGGCGGGCACAGATACGCAGTATTTT.

This clonotype has only a few counts. The junction does not match germline at one end; this may be a read error. The chain has TRBV7-9 and TRBJ1-4; weak D call: TRBD1 (5 bases). The V gene's germline CDR1 is SEHNR and CDR2 FQNEAQ (reference sequence). CDR3 length: 18 amino acids. DNA of the CDR3: TGTGTCAGCAGCTTAGCGTCCCAGGGAAGGCCACGTAATGAAAAACTGTTTTTT. Amino acid sequence: CVSSLASQGRPRNEKLFF. Full variable domain (remainder filled in from reference TRBV7-9 and TRBJ1-4): DTGVSQNPRHKITKRGQNVTFRCDPISEHNRLYWYRQTLGQGPEFLTYFQNEAQLEKSRLLSDRFSAERPKGSFSTLEIQRTEQGDSAMYLCVSSLASQGRPRNEKLFFGSGTQLSVL.

J is TRBJ2-7 and V is TRBV12-3 or TRBV12-4, with D perhaps given as TRBD1 or TRBD2 (5 bases each). This CDR3 is 15 amino acids long. The V gene lost 1 base and the J gene lost 3 bases, with 13 bases spanning the gap. The DNA of the CDR3 is TGTGCCAGCAGTTTAGGGGGGTCGACTATCTACGAGCAGTACTTC. Translation gives CASSLGGSTIYEQYF.

The table lists this clonotype with many counts. The chain couples TRBV3-1 to TRBJ2-1; weak D call: TRBD2 (5 bases). The CDR3 is 13 residues long. The V end was cut by 0 bases, the J end by 7 bases, with 7 bases between. Germline V gene data show CDR1 as LGHDT and CDR2 as YNNKEL (reference sequence). The chain's CDR3 is CASSQETGNEQFF. The CDR3 coding sequence is TGTGCCAGCAGCCAAGAAACGGGGAATGAGCAGTTCTTC.

The table lists this clonotype with a few counts. The rearrangement uses TRBV20-1 and TRBJ2-7, with D perhaps TRBD2 (7 bases). Germline V gene sequence: CDR1 DFQATT, CDR2 SNEGSKA (reference sequence). The CDR3 sequence is 13 residues long. Deletions cut 3 bases from V and 5 bases from J, with 14 bases between. The CDR3 bases are TGCAGTGCTAGGGGCGGGGGACAACACGAGCAGTACTTC. It encodes CSARGGGQHEQYF.

This rearrangement joins TRBV7-3 to TRBJ2-5; D is possibly TRBD1 or TRBD2 (5 bases each). Trimming removed 3 bases at V and 4 bases at J, with 15 bases between. CDR1 is SGHTA and CDR2 is FQGTGA in the germline V gene. This CDR3 spans 15 amino acids. The CDR3 DNA reads TGTGCCAGCAGCTTCAGTCCGGGACGGGGAGAGACCCAGTACTTC. The encoded protein is CASSFSPGRGETQYF.

This clonotype was seen more than once but under ten times. The rearrangement links TRBV3-1 to TRBJ2-7; the D gene is possibly TRBD1 (6 bases). V lost 1 base and J 0 bases, leaving 10 bases between the germline ends. The germline gives CDR1 LGHDT, CDR2 YNNKEL (reference sequence). This CDR3 is 15 amino acids long. The CDR3 nucleotides are TGTGCCAGCAGCCAAGCTACAGGGACCTCCTACGAGCAGTACTTC. Translating it yields CASSQATGTSYEQYF.

The rearrangement links TRBV3-1 to TRBJ1-1; 7 bases line up with TRBD1. The CDR3 runs 14 residues. CDR1 is LGHDT and CDR2 is YNNKEL in the germline V gene (reference sequence). Trimming at V came to 6 bases and at J to 0 bases, leaving 4 bases not matched to a gene. The CDR3 spells CASRNRGLNTEAFF. The CDR3 DNA reads as TGTGCCAGCAGAAACAGGGGTTTGAACACTGAAGCTTTCTTT.

This clonotype was observed at least ten times. The CDR3 loop is CARVDREATDTQYF. The CDR3 DNA is TGTGCCAGAGTCGACAGGGAAGCCACAGATACGCAGTATTTT. The chain links TRBV27 to TRBJ2-3; 7 bases agree with TRBD1. With V trimmed by 9 bases and J by 2 bases, 8 bases remained unmatched. This CDR3 has 14 amino acids. The germline CDR1 and CDR2 sequences are MNHEY and SMNVEV (reference sequence).